Shown below are 15 T cell receptor beta chains from a single sample sequenced in a study of T cell responses to AZD1222 COVID-19 vaccine. Here immunoSEQ multiplex PCR was the method, and the copy in TCRdb shows in-frame clones only, minus some. This sample has about 110,000 clones, with about 88% found just once. Here the sequenced sample was peripheral blood, taken on day 0 of AZD1222 vaccination. All receptors derive from an adult in good health.

The rearrangement links TRBV27 to TRBJ1-2; D is unresolved. Germline V gene sequence: CDR1 MNHEY, CDR2 SMNVEV (reference sequence). The V and J ends lost 4 bases and 8 bases respectively, with 20 bases between them. The CDR3 runs 15 residues. The CDR3 region is CASSSTPREGTGYTF. Written as DNA, the CDR3 is TGTGCCAGCAGTTCCACACCCCGGGAGGGCACGGGCTACACCTTC.

This chain connects TRBV5-1 to TRBJ2-7; 8 nucleotides match TRBD2. Per germline, CDR1 SGHRS and CDR2 YFSETQ. This CDR3 contains 15 residues. Unmatched junction bases numbered 8, after V lost 4 bases and J lost 2 bases. CDR3 region: CASSTIAGGPYEQYF. The CDR3 DNA sequence: TGCGCCAGCAGCACCATTGCGGGAGGTCCCTACGAGCAGTACTTC.

This clone was counted a single time. The chain uses TRBV5-1 and TRBJ2-3; D may be TRBD1 (6 bases). CDR1 and CDR2 (germline): SGHRS, YFSETQ. This CDR3 is 14 amino acids long. Trimming left V 4 bases short and J 4 bases short, with 13 bases between. Here the CDR3 reads CASSEGPGADTQYF. In nucleotides, the CDR3 is TGCGCCAGCAGCGAGGGGCCAGGGGCAGATACGCAGTATTTT.

V is TRBV9 and J is TRBJ1-2, with D possibly matching TRBD1 (5 bases). Trimming removed 0 bases at V and 7 bases at J, with 16 bases between. Germline V gene data show CDR1 as SGDLS and CDR2 as YYNGEE. The CDR3 spans 15 residues. The CDR3 reads CASSVEMRGGGGYTF. In DNA, the CDR3 is TGTGCCAGCAGCGTAGAGATGAGGGGAGGCGGTGGCTACACCTTC.

The chain has TRBV28 and TRBJ1-3; possible D gene TRBD1, 5 bases. Germline-derived CDR1 and CDR2 are MDHEN and SYDVKM. The CDR3 loop spans 17 amino acids. Trimming removed 4 bases at V and 0 bases at J, with 16 bases between. The CDR3 coding sequence is TGTGCCAGCAGTTCCCTACGACAGCCACGCTCTGGAAACACCATATATTTT. Translated: CASSSLRQPRSGNTIYF.

The rearrangement uses TRBV18 and TRBJ2-1; 10 bases align to TRBD1. V lost 5 bases, J lost 8 bases, and 3 bases stayed unmatched. This CDR3 has 13 amino acids. Germline CDR1 is KGHSH and CDR2 is LQKENI. Written as DNA, the CDR3 is TGTGCCAGCTCAAGGACAGGGGGGTATGAGCAGTTCTTC. Translation: CASSRTGGYEQFF.

The rearrangement uses TRBV18 and TRBJ2-5; TRBD1 agrees at 8 bases. Germline V gene data show CDR1 as KGHSH and CDR2 as LQKENI. V shed 3 bases and J 5 bases; nucleotides not matched to a gene: 5. This CDR3 has 14 amino acids. The CDR3 DNA reads TGTGCCAGCTCACCGCAGGGGGCTGGGGAGACCCAGTACTTC. Translated: CASSPQGAGETQYF.

CDR3 sequence reads: CASSSGGILRGYTF. Written as DNA, the CDR3 is TGTGCCAGCAGTTCGGGGGGAATCTTGCGTGGCTACACCTTC. The V call is TRBV6-5, the J call TRBJ1-2; weak D call: TRBD1 (5 bases). Germline CDR1 reads MNHEY; CDR2 reads SVGAGI. CDR3 length: 14 amino acids. Trimming took 4 bases from V and 7 from J, leaving 16 bases between them.

The chain links TRBV7-8 to TRBJ2-3; 11 bases are a match to TRBD1. V lost 5 bases and J lost 4; bases outside the gene matches: 8. The CDR3 is made up of 16 amino acids. Germline lookup yields CDR1 SGHVS and CDR2 FQNEAQ. This CDR3 is CASSQGQGAASDTQYF. CDR3 nucleotides: TGTGCCAGCAGCCAAGGACAGGGGGCGGCCTCAGATACGCAGTATTTT.

Comments on this clone: At the DNA level, this CDR3 is encoded by other sequences in the same sample as well. The CDR3 sequence is CASSQTVRMQFF. CDR3 bases: TGTGCCAGCAGCCAGACAGTACGAATGCAGTTCTTC. This sequence joins TRBV14 and TRBJ2-1; possibly TRBD1 for D (5 bases). Trimming removed 3 bases from V and 12 bases from J, with 12 bases in between. The length of the CDR3 is 12 residues. Germline V CDR1 and CDR2: SGHDN, FVKESK.

The CDR3 nucleotides read TGTGCCAGCAGTTTAAGCCGGAGCCGGTGGTTGCAGTACTTC. Its protein is CASSLSRSRWLQYF. The rearrangement uses TRBV28 and TRBJ2-7; D ambiguous. The V end lost 2 bases, the J end lost 9 bases, and 17 bases lay between the germline ends. The CDR3 runs 14 residues. CDR1 MDHEN and CDR2 SYDVKM come from the germline V gene.

This rearrangement joins TRBV29-1 to TRBJ2-1; D not certain. The CDR3 totals 12 residues. The V gene lost 4 bases and the J gene lost 5 bases, with 9 bases spanning the gap. From germline, CDR1 is SQVTM and CDR2 ANQGSEA. The CDR3 DNA follows: TGCAGCGTTGGAGGTGGGCACAATGAGCAGTTCTTC. Its protein is CSVGGGHNEQFF.

This clone was observed a handful of times. This chain joins TRBV24-1 and TRBJ2-1, with 9 bases that match TRBD1. In germline, CDR1 is KGHDR, CDR2 SFDVKD. The V segment lost 4 bases and the J segment 6 bases; nucleotides outside the gene matches: 15. The CDR3 sequence is 18 residues long. CDR3 coding DNA: TGTGCCACCAGTGACCTCCCCGGACAGGGGAAAATCATCAATGAGCAGTTCTTC. Translating it yields CATSDLPGQGKIINEQFF.

The J gene is TRBJ2-7, the V gene TRBV4-3; a weak D match, TRBD2 (5 bases). The CDR3 covers 15 residues. The germline CDR1 and CDR2 sequences are LGHNA and YSLEER. Trimming shortened V by 1 base and J by 3 bases, and 13 bases separated the two germline ends. CDR3: CASSQATSVDYEQYF. CDR3 sequence (DNA): TGCGCCAGCAGCCAAGCCACTAGTGTCGACTACGAGCAGTACTTC.

This clone was seen a few times. Other DNA sequences from this sample encode an identical CDR3 as well. The chain employs TRBV28 and TRBJ1-5; D unclear. The germline gives CDR1 MDHEN, CDR2 SYDVKM. There are 12 residues in the CDR3. The V and J ends lost 6 bases and 3 bases respectively, with 6 bases between them. CDR3 DNA: TGTGCCAGCAGCCGAAACAATCAGCCCCAGCATTTT. Amino acids: CASSRNNQPQHF.